These 3 T cell receptor beta chains originate from one sample sequenced in a study of cytomegalovirus exposure and HLA in healthy donors. PCR involved 60 Vbeta and 13 Jbeta primers. TCRdb's copy holds only in-frame clones and misses some; the assay was immunoSEQ multiplex PCR. The sample contains 100,000 to 150,000 clones, just under 80% of which appear only once. Material: PBMCs. The origin of the receptors is a man younger than 45 in good health and CMV-seronegative.

V and J are TRBV6-6 and TRBJ1-2, with 7 bases fitting TRBD1. V lost 8 bases to trimming and J lost 4 bases; unmatched junction nucleotides: 4. Germline CDR1 MNHNY, CDR2 SVGAGI (reference sequence). This CDR3 is built from 12 residues. The CDR3 DNA follows: TGTGCCAGCCTCAGGGGGGTCTATGGCTACACCTTC. Its translation: CASLRGVYGYTF.

The chain combines TRBV18 with TRBJ1-4; D ambiguous. Germline CDR1 reads KGHSH; CDR2 reads LQKENI. V lost 6 bases and J lost 8, with 19 bases in between. The CDR3 spans 15 residues. Written as DNA, the CDR3 is TGTGCCAGCTCCCCCGGGGAGGGATCCGGCGAAAAACTGTTTTTT. Encoded protein: CASSPGEGSGEKLFF.

This chain joins TRBV6-6 and TRBJ1-1; D is undetermined. Trimming took 4 bases from V and 3 from J, leaving 6 bases between them. The germline gives CDR1 MNHNY, CDR2 SVGAGI (reference sequence). There are 12 residues in the CDR3. The CDR3 protein is CASSFIDTEAFF. The CDR3 bases are TGTGCCAGCAGTTTTATCGACACTGAAGCTTTCTTT.